The 9 T cell receptor beta chains in this list originate from one sample, sequenced in a study of tumor T cells in aggressive B-cell lymphoma. Data came from immunoSEQ multiplex PCR; TCRdb stores just in-frame clones and leaves some out. The sample yields 5,500 to 7,500 clones, nearly 90% seen once. Sample: tumor tissue. The receptors stem from an adult with diffuse large B cell lymphoma. Some clones in this sample may be carry-over from other donors' samples.

The chain uses TRBV2 and TRBJ1-1; D perhaps matches TRBD1 (5 bases). This CDR3 comprises 12 residues. V shed 6 bases and J shed 2 bases, with 7 bases lying between them. CDR1 and CDR2 from the germline V gene are SNHLY and FYNNEI. The CDR3 protein is CASSTGNTEAFF. The CDR3 DNA is TGTGCCAGCAGCACAGGTAACACTGAAGCTTTCTTT.

The CDR3 bases are TGTGCCAGCAGTGAAGCGGCAAATAGCAATCAGCCCCAGCATTTT. It specifies CASSEAANSNQPQHF. The V and J genes are TRBV6-1 and TRBJ1-5; D is undetermined. The V end lost 0 bases, the J end lost 0 bases, and 6 bases lay between the germline ends. This CDR3 has 15 residues. Germline loops: CDR1 MNHNS, CDR2 SASEGT.

The chain carries TRBV6-1 and TRBJ2-3, with D perhaps matching TRBD1 (5 bases). V was shortened by 7 bases and J by 2 bases, with 13 bases between the two germline ends. This CDR3 has 14 residues. CDR1 MNHNS and CDR2 SASEGT come from the germline V gene. The CDR3 DNA reads TGTGCCAGCATTGGGGCTAGGGTCACAGATACGCAGTATTTT. This encodes CASIGARVTDTQYF.

The chain employs TRBV6-5 and TRBJ1-1; 7 bases match TRBD1. The CDR3 covers 15 residues. CDR1 and CDR2 from the germline V gene are MNHEY and SVGAGI. With 4 bases clipped from V and 5 bases from J, the junction kept 10 bases outside the gene matches. CDR3 sequence reads: CASSSYRGGGTEAFF. The CDR3 DNA sequence: TGTGCCAGCAGTTCCTACAGGGGAGGTGGGACTGAAGCTTTCTTT.

The chain couples TRBV7-3 to TRBJ1-1, with D hard to call. The CDR3 spans 13 residues. Germline lookup yields CDR1 SGHTA and CDR2 FQGTGA. The germline V and J ends were trimmed by 1 base and 3 bases, with 6 bases remaining between them. The CDR3 sequence: CASSLIGHTEAFF. The DNA of the CDR3 is TGTGCCAGCAGCTTAATCGGTCACACTGAAGCTTTCTTT.

The chain links TRBV9 to TRBJ2-1; tentatively, D is TRBD1 (6 bases). CDR3 size: 16 residues. Germline loops: CDR1 SGDLS, CDR2 YYNGEE. V lost 1 base, J lost 6 bases, and 17 bases lay in between. CDR3 sequence: CASSVRGVGAGNEQFF. In DNA form, the CDR3 reads TGTGCCAGCAGCGTAAGGGGCGTGGGGGCTGGCAATGAGCAGTTCTTC.

This chain connects TRBV5-4 to TRBJ2-7; 10 bases map to TRBD2. The CDR3 has 15 amino acids. V lost 4 bases and J lost 0; bases outside the gene matches: 4. The germline V gene has CDR1 SGHNT and CDR2 YYREEE (reference sequence). The CDR3: CASSDRTSGSYEQYF. The CDR3 DNA follows: TGTGCCAGCAGCGACCGGACTAGCGGCTCCTACGAGCAGTACTTC.

This rearrangement joins TRBV4-3 to TRBJ2-7; 8 bases agree with TRBD2. In germline, CDR1 is LGHNA, CDR2 YSLEER. The CDR3 totals 15 residues. The ends lost 1 base at V and 2 bases at J; junction bases unmatched: 4. CDR3 protein: CASSQVLAGTYEQYF. The CDR3 nucleotides read TGCGCCAGCAGCCAAGTTTTAGCGGGGACCTACGAGCAGTACTTC.

This sequence joins TRBV7-6 and TRBJ2-2; the D gene is possibly TRBD2 (5 bases). This CDR3 is 15 amino acids long. CDR1 and CDR2 (germline): SGHVS, FNYEAQ. V lost 4 bases to trimming and J lost 0 bases, with 9 bases between them. CDR3 nucleotide sequence: TGTGCCAGCAGCTGGACTTCCCCGAACACCGGGGAGCTGTTTTTT. It codes for CASSWTSPNTGELFF.